These 8 T cell receptor beta chains were all obtained from the same sample, sequenced in a study of shared clonotypes between healthy human individuals. The repertoire was sequenced with immunoSEQ multiplex PCR; TCRdb's copy has only in-frame clones and lacks some. The sample lists about 700,000 clones; around 67% were seen once. The material sequenced was memory CD4+ T cells sorted from blood. The subset here: CD45RA-negative fraction. These receptors were collected from a woman in her thirties in good health.

This clone came up a few times. V usage is TRBV30 and J usage is TRBJ2-5; D possibly matches TRBD1 or TRBD2 (7 bases each). The V gene lost 8 bases and the J gene lost 4 bases, with 17 bases spanning the gap. The germline V gene encodes CDR1 GTSNPN and CDR2 SVGIG (reference sequence). The CDR3 covers 13 residues. The CDR3 nucleotides are TGTGCCGCCCGACAGGGCGGGGGAGAGACCCAGTACTTC. As protein: CAARQGGGETQYF.

The V gene is TRBV20-1, the J gene TRBJ1-1; D remains unclear. The CDR3 spans 11 residues. Germline V CDR1 and CDR2: DFQATT, SNEGSKA (reference sequence). Trimming stripped 6 bases from V and 1 base from J, with 6 bases between. As DNA, the CDR3 is TGCAGTGCGGTGGAGAACACTGAAGCTTTCTTT. Amino acids: CSAVENTEAFF.

The rearrangement joins TRBV28 to TRBJ1-4; perhaps TRBD1 as D (5 bases). The CDR3 has 18 amino acids. Germline-derived CDR1 and CDR2 are MDHEN and SYDVKM. Trimming removed 5 bases at V and 0 bases at J, with 19 bases between. CDR3 sequence: CASSPPPGTEATNEKLFF. The CDR3 DNA sequence: TGTGCCAGCAGTCCCCCCCCTGGGACCGAGGCAACTAATGAAAAACTGTTTTTT.

This chain uses TRBV7-9 with TRBJ1-2; D ambiguous. The CDR3 loop spans 15 amino acids. Germline V CDR1 and CDR2: SEHNR, FQNEAQ (reference sequence). Trimming left V 1 base short and J 6 bases short, with 15 bases between. Here the CDR3 DNA reads TGTGCCAGCAGCTTAGGGGCCTCAGCCCCCCATGGCTACACCTTC. The encoded protein is CASSLGASAPHGYTF. Full variable domain (remainder filled in from reference TRBV7-9 and TRBJ1-2): DTGVSQNPRHKITKRGQNVTFRCDPISEHNRLYWYRQTLGQGPEFLTYFQNEAQLEKSRLLSDRFSAERPKGSFSTLEIQRTEQGDSAMYLCASSLGASAPHGYTFGSGTRLTVV.

The chain employs TRBV11-2 and TRBJ1-6; D call uncertain. Germline CDR1 and CDR2: SGHAT and FQNNGV. Between the trimmed V and J ends, which lost 5 bases and 1 base, there was a span of 18 bases. This CDR3 is built from 18 residues. The CDR3 reads CASSLRAGGSSYNSPLHF. The DNA for the CDR3 is TGTGCCAGCAGCCTAAGAGCGGGTGGTAGTTCCTATAATTCACCCCTCCACTTT.

The gene calls are TRBV4-1 and TRBJ1-2; no firm D call. CDR1 and CDR2 (germline): MGHRA, YSYEKL. Trimming pared 4 bases from V and 1 base from J, leaving 22 bases between. The CDR3 totals 18 residues. For the CDR3, the DNA is TGCGCCAGCAGCCCGGTCGGGCATAAGAACTCAGATAACTATGGCTACACCTTC. It translates to CASSPVGHKNSDNYGYTF.

This clone appeared many times. The genes are TRBV9 and TRBJ2-1; 7 bases fit TRBD2. The V and J ends lost 0 bases and 9 bases, in that order; junction bases with no gene match: 6. The CDR3 has 14 residues. Per the germline V gene, CDR1 is SGDLS and CDR2 is YYNGEE. In nucleotides, the CDR3 is TGTGCCAGCAGCGTAGCGTACGGGGGGAGTGAGCAGTTCTTC. It specifies CASSVAYGGSEQFF.

This chain links TRBV28 with TRBJ2-1, with 8 nucleotides matching TRBD2. Germline assignment: CDR1 MDHEN and CDR2 SYDVKM. J gave up 9 bases and V 7 bases, and 11 bases lay outside the gene matches. The CDR3 is 14 amino acids. The CDR3 spells CASTLGTRLGEQFF. In DNA, the CDR3 is TGTGCCAGCACCCTTGGGACTAGATTGGGTGAGCAGTTCTTC. Together with reference TRBV28 and TRBJ2-1, the CDR3 gives the full variable domain: DVKVTQSSRYLVKRTGEKVFLECVQDMDHENMFWYRQDPGLGLRLIYFSYDVKMKEKGDIPEGYSVSREKKERFSLILESASTNQTSMYLCASTLGTRLGEQFFGPGTRLTVL.